This T cell receptor beta chain is drawn from a study of CD8 T cells in Susac syndrome. Relapsing-remitting disease, either stable or active, was present in the multiple sclerosis controls, who were treatment-naive patients. Reverse transcription used about 0.45 to 1 ug RNA and random hexamers. TCRdb processed the immunoSEQ multiplex PCR reads anew with MiXCR; each CDR3 protein has one entry. The sample comprises 200,000 to 250,000 distinct CDR3 sequences, 95% of which are singletons, and 0.082% rests with the top ten. Trimming at V came to 4 bases and at J to 5 bases, leaving 9 bases not matched to a gene. Per the germline V gene, CDR1 is SGHRS and CDR2 is YFSETQ. The CDR3 is 16 residues long.

The chain links TRBV5-1 to TRBJ2-2; 9 bases line up with TRBD1. Sequencing was performed on CD4+ T cells from PBMCs. The sequence came from a human donor with multiple sclerosis. The CDR3 region has the DNA TGCGCCAGCAGCCAAGAGGACAGGGGATGGACCGGGGAGCTGTTTTTT. This codes for CASSQEDRGWTGELFF.